The TCR beta chain under discussion was sequenced for a study of T cell repertoires in ileal Crohn's disease (dated by TCRdb to the late 2010s). For the study in its entirety: The median duration of disease was around 7.3 years, and at the time of surgery about 35% of patients were active smokers. The TCR repertoire was analysed in 50 to 70 patients with Crohn's disease drawn from a prospective multicentre cohort. A Rutgeerts score above i0 was used to define endoscopic postoperative recurrence. All patients had surgery for a complication: stricturing disease in 61% and penetrating disease in approximately 39%. Roughly half of the patients were given postoperative therapy, with around eleven receiving thiopurines and 15 to 20 receiving anti-TNF agents. The study was conducted in parallel with a multicentre cohort built to find predictors of early endoscopic recurrence after ileocolonic resection. A total of about 170 mucosal samples from 57 patients were sequenced, collected from several sites on the surgical specimen and at postoperative endoscopy.

Overall study results and their limits: Patients who were active smokers at surgery had a significantly higher proportion of clonal expansions than non-smokers (around 26% vs 18%, p=0.02). More high-frequency clones were carried by sorted CD8 T cells than by CD4 T cells, suggesting that mucosal expansions were mainly CD8. Mucosal CD4 and CD8 T cells were sorted and sequenced only in a subgroup of patients, whose size was not stated. Higher high-frequency clone percentages at surgery were associated with endoscopic recurrence; all patients with clonality above 26.8% (18/57) had recurrence.

For commercial TCRB immunosequencing, approximately 480 nanograms of biopsy DNA were submitted for each sample. A two-step, amplification bias-controlled multiplex PCR was used by Adaptive Biotechnology to amplify CDR3 regions from genomic DNA. Primers covering every V and J gene segment were used in the first PCR, while barcodes and Illumina adapters were added in the second PCR. CDR3 libraries were sequenced using an Illumina instrument. The study's own analysis went as follows. The analysis drew on both the pipelines supplied by the vendor and custom analysis of the raw data in R/Bioconductor running R version 3.3.0. Clonality, which ranges from 0 to 1, was calculated as the inverse of the normalised Shannon entropy across all productive clones. High-frequency clones were defined as the share of the repertoire taken up by the top 100 clones, keeping only clones that passed a 95% confidence test. Overlap between samples was measured with the Morisita-Horn index, while repertoire diversity was measured with the Simpson index. The immuneACCESS repertoire file appears here via TCRdb, limited to in-frame rearrangements. These files lack a portion of the clones; in checked studies, under half of the deficit traces to unresolved V genes, and the cause of the others is not known. V and J calls and clone size are those listed in that table; D and trimming were worked out from the DNA. The sample has 13,000 to 15,000 clones on record, around four fifths of them singletons. The ten largest clones represent approximately 6.4% of the sample.

Of note for this clone: The target of this receptor is not known. No quality values exist for individual bases; no much larger clone is one base distant.

Adults with ileal or ileocolonic Crohn's disease for whom ileocolonic resection was indicated were considered eligible. Whole ileal mucosal biopsies were kept frozen at -80 degrees C prior to DNA extraction. Genomic DNA was extracted from frozen whole biopsies with a TRizol-based method and quantified on a NanoDrop 2000 spectrophotometer. The germline V gene supplies CDR1 MDHEN and CDR2 SYDVKM. For this chain, trimming is 3 bases at the V end and 8 bases at the J end, and the number of junction bases without a gene match is 6. From the cysteine through the phenylalanine, the CDR3 covers 14 amino acids. Only CDR3 DNA is held: 42 bases, read in frame from base 1.

The sequence came from an adult with Crohn's disease. The receptor chain draws on TRBV28 and TRBJ1-2; 10 central bases correspond to TRBD1. Material: ileal tissue. The CDR3 protein sequence reads: CASSLPTGGSGYTF. The sequenced DNA is TGTGCCAGCAGTTTGCCGACAGGGGGCAGCGGCTACACCTTC.